The 20 T cell receptor beta chains presented below share a single source sample, sequenced in a study of T and B cells in COVID-19 patients. Each TRB amplification used roughly 220-550 ng of genomic DNA from blood. TRB rearrangements were amplified by multiplex PCR with BIOMED2 TRB-A/B primers. MiXCR, run by TCRdb on the multiplex PCR reads, gives a single entry per CDR3 protein. The sample lists about 27,000 distinct CDR3 sequences, about 30% occurring once. The sample taken for sequencing was blood. These receptors were obtained from a human donor who had recovered from COVID-19.

This clonotype was seen a few times. This chain joins TRBV14 and TRBJ2-1, with 14 bases aligning to TRBD2. With V trimmed by 6 bases and J by 6 bases, 7 bases remained unmatched. Germline lookup yields CDR1 SGHDN and CDR2 FVKESK. The CDR3 totals 16 residues. CDR3: CASRLTSGRVPNEQFF. The CDR3 region has the DNA TGTGCCAGCAGACTGACTAGCGGGAGGGTCCCCAATGAGCAGTTCTTC.

The J gene is TRBJ1-1, the V gene TRBV6-5; 10 bases are a match to TRBD1. CDR1 and CDR2 (germline): MNHEY, SVGAGI. The trim removed 6 bases at V and 8 bases at J, leaving 6 bases unmatched. The CDR3 is 13 amino acids. The CDR3 region is CASRRDRGLEAFF. For the CDR3, the DNA is TGTGCCAGCAGAAGAGACAGGGGGCTGGAAGCTTTCTTT.

There are a few counts of this clonotype. The chain couples TRBV6-5 to TRBJ2-2; either TRBD1 or TRBD2 may supply D (5 bases each). V shed 7 bases and J shed 3 bases, with 18 bases lying between them. The CDR3 extends over 16 amino acids. Germline CDR1 reads MNHEY; CDR2 reads SVGAGI. This CDR3 is CASTNSGAQYTGELFF. In nucleotides, the CDR3 is TGTGCCAGCACCAATTCCGGGGCACAATACACCGGGGAGCTGTTTTTT.

This chain links TRBV11-2 with TRBJ1-2, with 7 bases aligning to TRBD1. V was clipped by 5 bases and J by 4 bases; unmatched bases: 4. Per the germline V gene, CDR1 is SGHAT and CDR2 is FQNNGV. The CDR3 has 13 amino acids. The CDR3 sequence: CASSQTGSYGYTF. The CDR3 DNA is TGTGCCAGCAGCCAGACAGGGTCCTATGGCTACACCTTC.

With respect to this clonotype: Mismatch with germline at one junction end may stem from a read error. This chain links TRBV4-3 with TRBJ1-3; D is ambiguous. This CDR3 contains 14 residues. In germline, CDR1 is LGHNA, CDR2 YSLEER. The CDR3 loop is CASSQDSLGNTIYF. In DNA, the CDR3 is TGTGCCAGCAGCCAAGACTCCCTTGGAAACACCATATATTTT.

The chain has TRBV6-5 and TRBJ2-7; TRBD1 aligns across 7 bases. The CDR3 spans 15 residues. V lost 5 bases to trimming and J lost 4 bases; unmatched junction nucleotides: 11. CDR1 is MNHEY and CDR2 is SVGAGI in the germline V gene. CDR3 in amino acids: CASSDTGVMLYEQYF. In DNA form, the CDR3 reads TGTGCCAGCAGTGATACAGGGGTGATGTTGTACGAGCAGTACTTC.

This rearrangement joins TRBV11-1 to TRBJ2-1, with 13 bases identical to TRBD2. The germline V gene encodes CDR1 SGHAT and CDR2 FQDESV (reference sequence). The CDR3 contains 16 residues. J was trimmed by 4 bases and V by 4 bases; bases with no gene match: 4. The DNA of the CDR3 is TGTGCCAGCAGCTCGCGGACTAGCGGGGGTTACAATGAGCAGTTCTTC. Protein sequence: CASSSRTSGGYNEQFF. Based on the CDR3 plus reference TRBV11-1 and TRBJ2-1, the full variable domain is EAEVAQSPRYKITEKSQAVAFWCDPISGHATLYWYRQILGQGPELLVQFQDESVVDDSQLPKDRFSAERLKGVDSTLKIQPAELGDSAMYLCASSSRTSGGYNEQFFGPGTRLTVL.

This clonotype is labeled as medium-sized (0.01 to 0.1%). The chain has TRBV29-1 and TRBJ2-5, with TRBD1 as a possible D gene (6 bases). V gave up 6 bases and J gave up 5 bases, with 13 bases separating them. Germline V CDR1 and CDR2: SQVTM, ANQGSEA. The CDR3 length is 12 residues. Written as DNA, the CDR3 is TGCAGCGTCCACGCAGGGGAGGAGACCCAGTACTTC. Translated, it gives CSVHAGEETQYF.

There are a few counts of this clonotype. The chain has TRBV19 and TRBJ1-1; D may be TRBD1 (6 bases). V lost 6 bases, J lost 0 bases, and 17 bases lay in between. The germline CDR1 and CDR2 sequences are LNHDA and SQIVND (reference sequence). The CDR3 is made up of 16 amino acids. The CDR3 region is CASSPGVGALNTEAFF. The CDR3 DNA is TGTGCCAGTAGCCCAGGGGTTGGGGCTCTGAACACTGAAGCTTTCTTT.

The chain has TRBV6-6 and TRBJ2-7; 15 bases are a match to TRBD2. The J segment lost 4 bases and the V segment lost 2 bases, leaving 0 bases of the junction unmatched. This CDR3 spans 15 amino acids. Germline lookup yields CDR1 MNHNY and CDR2 SVGAGI (reference sequence). CDR3 sequence reads: CASSYGTSGRYEQYF. The CDR3 DNA sequence: TGTGCCAGCAGTTACGGGACTAGCGGGAGGTACGAGCAGTACTTC.

Comments on this clonotype: The junction and the germline gene differ at one end; a read error may be behind it. The chain has TRBV11-1 and TRBJ2-5; D is unclear. Germline-derived CDR1 and CDR2 are SGHAT and FQDESV (reference sequence). The CDR3 loop spans 15 amino acids. Here the CDR3 DNA reads TGCGCCAGCAGCTTGGGTTATGGGGATGGAGAGACCCAGTACTTC. Translating it yields CASSLGYGDGETQYF.

Of note for this clonotype: Mismatch with germline at one junction end may stem from a read error. This chain links TRBV4-1 with TRBJ1-1; 9 positions agree with TRBD1. Germline V gene data show CDR1 as MGHRA and CDR2 as YSYEKL. The CDR3 runs to 14 residues. CDR3 sequence reads: CASSYQQGATEAFF. In DNA form, the CDR3 reads TGTGCCAGCAGCTATCAACAGGGGGCCACTGAAGCTTTCTTT.

V usage is TRBV5-4 and J usage is TRBJ2-7; weak D call: TRBD1 (6 bases). Trimming removed 5 bases at V and 2 bases at J, with 20 bases between. Germline CDR1 SGHNT, CDR2 YYREEE (reference sequence). The CDR3 length is 16 residues. CDR3: CASSATGTHMPYEQYF. Here the CDR3 DNA reads TGTGCCAGCAGTGCGACCGGGACACACATGCCCTACGAGCAGTACTTC.

V usage is TRBV7-6 and J usage is TRBJ2-3; 10 nucleotides line up with TRBD2. CDR1 and CDR2 (germline): SGHVS, FNYEAQ. The junction had 10 bases not matched to a gene; V was cut back by 5 bases and J by 5 bases. The CDR3 is 16 amino acids. In nucleotides, the CDR3 is TGTGCCAGCAGCCCCCGCCTAGCGGGGGACTTAGATACGCAGTATTTT. This codes for CASSPRLAGDLDTQYF.

This clonotype was counted ten times or more. The V call is TRBV15, the J call TRBJ2-5; weak D call: TRBD1 (5 bases). Trimming pared 0 bases from V and 5 bases from J, leaving 10 bases between. CDR1 LNHNV and CDR2 YYDKDF come from the germline V gene (reference sequence). This CDR3 contains 14 residues. The CDR3 DNA reads as TGTGCCACCAGCAGAGAATGGGGCTCGGAGACCCAGTACTTC. This translates into CATSREWGSETQYF.

This clonotype was observed a few times. V is TRBV6-2 or TRBV6-3 and J is TRBJ1-1, with D uncertain. From germline, CDR1 is MNHEY and CDR2 SVGEGT. There are 12 residues in the CDR3. The V gene lost 0 bases and the J gene lost 3 bases, with 2 bases spanning the gap. CDR3: CASSYSYTEAFF. CDR3 nucleotide sequence: TGTGCCAGCAGTTACTCGTACACTGAAGCTTTCTTT.

The chain joins TRBV7-2 to TRBJ1-1; a possible D gene is TRBD1 (6 bases). With 5 bases removed from V and 12 bases from J, the gap between germline ends came to 25 bases. Germline V gene lookup returns CDR1 SGHTA and CDR2 FQGNSA. CDR3 length: 15 residues. The CDR3 region is CASSPRPGQGWGSFF. CDR3 nucleotide sequence: TGTGCCAGCAGCCCTCGGCCGGGACAAGGATGGGGTTCTTTCTTT.

This clonotype counts as medium-sized. The chain uses TRBV19 and TRBJ2-7, with 8 bases matching TRBD1. The CDR3 totals 14 residues. The V gene's germline CDR1 is LNHDA and CDR2 SQIVND (reference sequence). J gave up 4 bases and V 4 bases, and 6 bases lay outside the gene matches. CDR3 residues: CASSTQGAAYEQYF. CDR3 bases: TGTGCCAGTAGTACCCAGGGGGCAGCATACGAGCAGTACTTC.

This clonotype was detected only a few times. The rearrangement links TRBV27 to TRBJ2-7, with 7 nucleotides matching TRBD2. V gave up 0 bases and J gave up 2 bases; unmatched junction bases: 10. The CDR3 length is 17 residues. From germline, CDR1 is MNHEY and CDR2 SMNVEV (reference sequence). CDR3 sequence reads: CASSLSLSVAGAYEQYF. The CDR3 DNA reads TGTGCCAGCAGTTTATCCCTTTCGGTAGCGGGTGCCTACGAGCAGTACTTC.

V and J are TRBV5-6 and TRBJ1-4; 9 bases line up with TRBD1. V was pared by 5 bases and J by 8 bases, with 7 bases of the junction left unmatched. The CDR3 loop spans 14 amino acids. Germline V gives CDR1 SGHDT, CDR2 YYEEEE. CDR3 in DNA: TGTGCCAGCAGGGGACAGGGAGTTCGGGAAAAACTGTTTTTT. This gives the protein CASRGQGVREKLFF.